This section outlines one T cell receptor beta chain sequence together with its context. The source of the sample is a study of blood T cell repertoires in COVID-19. Study-level information: Specimens from acute and convalescent COVID-19 originated in the United States, Italy and Spain.

CDR3 length equals 14 residues. Germline V gene sequence: CDR1 SGHDN, CDR2 FVKESK. Trimming took 4 bases from V and 0 from J, leaving 7 bases between them. Libraries were prepared by immunoSEQ multiplex PCR; TCRdb keeps only in-frame clonotypes and omits some of them. The repertoire consists of about 180,000 clones, with approximately 87% occurring once and the leading ten covering around 21%. The sample taken for sequencing was peripheral blood. The chain carries TRBV14 and TRBJ2-1; no clear D. This receptor was taken from a man aged 70-80 years with active or convalescent COVID-19. Here the CDR3 reads CASSRWSSYNEQFF. As DNA, the CDR3 is TGTGCCAGCAGCCGGTGGAGCTCCTACAATGAGCAGTTCTTC.